This T cell receptor (beta chain) was identified during a study of shared clonotypes between healthy human individuals. The repertoire was sequenced with immunoSEQ multiplex PCR; TCRdb's copy has only in-frame clones and lacks some. The data hold 2 million or so clones, with approximately 95% observed a single time. CD45RO-negative, CCR7-positively selected cells formed the naive CD8 fraction, excluding terminally differentiated effector memory CD45RA+ cells. This clone was seen just once. Germline V gives CDR1 MNHEY, CDR2 SVGAGI. Deletions cut 5 bases from V and 2 bases from J, with 12 bases between. The CDR3 contains 14 residues.

J is TRBJ1-2 and V is TRBV6-5, with D possibly TRBD1 on 6 matching bases. The sequenced sample consisted of naive CD8+ T cells sorted from blood. The sequence came from a man aged 18-30 years in good health. The chain's CDR3 is CASSLLQGNYGYTF. In DNA, the CDR3 is TGTGCCAGCAGTCTACTCCAGGGGAACTATGGCTACACCTTC.